A single sample is the source of the 9 T cell receptor beta chains below, sequenced in a study of OX40 agonist ivuxolimab in advanced cancers. The protocol was immunoSEQ multiplex PCR, while the TCRdb copy is restricted to in-frame clones and leaves out a portion. The sample has more than 60,000 clones; around 87% are singletons. The sample was CD4+ or CD8+ T cells sorted from blood, taken in a trial of the OX40 agonist ivuxolimab. These receptors all come from an adult with an advanced solid tumor such as melanoma, head and neck, liver or kidney cancer.

The rearrangement links TRBV7-9 to TRBJ2-3, with 13 positions matching TRBD2. Trimming took 4 bases from V and 6 from J; bases not matched to a gene: 4. This CDR3 contains 15 residues. The V gene's germline CDR1 is SEHNR and CDR2 FQNEAQ (reference sequence). The CDR3 coding sequence is TGTGCCAGCAGCTCGGGACTAGCGGGATCGGATACGCAGTATTTT. Translated: CASSSGLAGSDTQYF.

This chain uses TRBV29-1 with TRBJ1-2; D gene uncertain. CDR1 and CDR2 (germline): SQVTM, ANQGSEA. The V end lost 3 bases, the J end lost 2 bases, and 7 bases lay between the germline ends. The CDR3 runs 12 residues. The CDR3 DNA reads as TGCAGCGTTGATGAGGAGAACTATGGCTACACCTTC. It specifies CSVDEENYGYTF.

The chain employs TRBV7-8 and TRBJ2-7; D assignment may be TRBD1 or TRBD2 (6 bases each). The CDR3 runs 14 residues. The germline V and J ends were trimmed by 2 bases and 4 bases, with 12 bases remaining between them. Germline CDR1 reads SGHVS; CDR2 reads FQNEAQ. The CDR3 region is CASSLRGLRYEQYF. The CDR3 DNA follows: TGTGCCAGCAGCTTACGGGGGCTAAGGTACGAGCAGTACTTC.

This chain joins TRBV5-8 and TRBJ1-4; perhaps TRBD1 as D (6 bases). CDR1 is SGHTS, CDR2 YDEGEE, per germline. The CDR3 sequence is 15 residues long. V was pared by 2 bases and J by 4 bases, with 12 bases between. The CDR3 coding sequence is TGTGCCAGCAGCTTCCCGGGACATAGTAATGAAAAACTGTTTTTT. It encodes CASSFPGHSNEKLFF.

This clone was seen once. This sequence joins TRBV7-2 and TRBJ2-5; 7 bases match TRBD2. The trim removed 5 bases at V and 9 bases at J, leaving 6 bases unmatched. Germline loops: CDR1 SGHTA, CDR2 FQGNSA. The CDR3 totals 12 residues. Here the CDR3 reads CASSRTRGAQYF. CDR3 DNA sequence: TGTGCCAGCAGCAGAACCCGGGGGGCCCAGTACTTC.

This chain connects TRBV9 to TRBJ2-1; 13 positions agree with TRBD2. V was pared by 1 base and J by 8 bases, with 3 bases of the junction left unmatched. The germline CDR1 and CDR2 sequences are SGDLS and YYNGEE. The CDR3 loop spans 15 amino acids. CDR3 bases: TGTGCCAGCAGCGTAAGGACTAGCGGGAGCTATGAGCAGTTCTTC. Residues: CASSVRTSGSYEQFF.

This clone has more than one count but fewer than ten. The genes are TRBV29-1 and TRBJ2-7; maybe TRBD2 (6 bases). CDR1 and CDR2 from the germline V gene are SQVTM and ANQGSEA. This CDR3 comprises 13 residues. Trimming cost V 0 bases and J 7 bases, with 13 bases left between them. The chain's CDR3 is CSVEDLWAGEQYF. In DNA, the CDR3 is TGCAGCGTTGAAGATCTGTGGGCGGGGGAGCAGTACTTC.

The rearrangement links TRBV7-9 to TRBJ2-7; 13 nucleotides align to TRBD2. Germline V gives CDR1 SEHNR, CDR2 FQNEAQ (reference sequence). With 2 bases clipped from V and 2 bases from J, the junction kept 3 bases outside the gene matches. The CDR3 contains 16 residues. CDR3 DNA: TGTGCCAGCAGCTTATGGACTAGCGGGAGCACCTACGAGCAGTACTTC. It encodes CASSLWTSGSTYEQYF. Full variable domain (remainder filled in from reference TRBV7-9 and TRBJ2-7): DTGVSQNPRHKITKRGQNVTFRCDPISEHNRLYWYRQTLGQGPEFLTYFQNEAQLEKSRLLSDRFSAERPKGSFSTLEIQRTEQGDSAMYLCASSLWTSGSTYEQYFGPGTRLTVT.

The chain combines TRBV2 with TRBJ2-1; 7 bases are shared with TRBD1. Germline values: CDR1 SNHLY, CDR2 FYNNEI. V lost 0 bases, J lost 9 bases, and 5 bases stayed unmatched. The CDR3 sequence is 14 residues long. The CDR3 nucleotides are TGTGCCAGCAGTGAAGCGGCAGGGGGTGCTGAGCAGTTCTTC. Residues: CASSEAAGGAEQFF.